This TCR beta chain was observed in a study of identical twins. V was clipped by 5 bases and J by 3 bases, with 15 bases between them. This CDR3 comprises 15 residues. CDR1 and CDR2 (germline): SGHTA, FQGNSA. One entry per CDR3 protein results from TCRdb running MiXCR on the 5' RACE reads. The sample consists of 500,000 to 550,000 distinct CDR3 sequences, around 22% of them appearing once. The data also belong to a second study, concerning yellow fever vaccine responses in identical twins.

What was sequenced was CD4+ T cells sorted from blood. The chain recombines TRBV7-2 with TRBJ2-3, with D tentatively TRBD1 or TRBD2 (5 bases each). The sequence was collected from a woman aged 18-29 years in good health. CDR3 DNA: TGTGCCAGCAGCCCCCGCCGGGACCGAACAGATACGCAGTATTTT. As protein: CASSPRRDRTDTQYF.